This T cell receptor beta chain was recorded in a study of T cell responses to AZD1222 COVID-19 vaccine. Background on the study: Second doses at about 4 or about 12 weeks were pooled.

As for this clone: No antigen is known for it.

Method: immunoSEQ multiplex PCR; TCRdb's copy keeps in-frame clones and lacks some. The repertoire has 150,000 or so clones, nearly 90% of them found once; the top ten carry approximately 5.1%. This CDR3 region has 15 residues. Germline loops: CDR1 SGHDN, CDR2 FVKESK. J lost 10 bases, V lost 4 bases, and 12 bases had no gene match. Notes on the study in general: Along spike, vaccine-associated CD4 TCRs were found throughout, with dominance at 160-218 and 743-854. Most donors were white British, females outnumbered males, and clonal diversity was possibly underestimated. Recipients of AZD1222 seropositive at baseline numbered only five or six.

The clonotype comes from an adult in good health. The V call is TRBV14, the J call TRBJ2-1, with 8 bases that match TRBD2. This material consisted of peripheral blood, taken on day 0 of AZD1222 vaccination. The CDR3 sequence: CASSPPGTSLSEQFF. The DNA of the CDR3 is TGTGCCAGCAGCCCGCCCGGGACTAGTCTAAGCGAGCAGTTCTTC. Together with reference TRBV14 and TRBJ2-1, the CDR3 gives the full variable domain: EAGVTQFPSHSVIEKGQTVTLRCDPISGHDNLYWYRRVMGKEIKFLLHFVKESKQDESGMPNNRFLAERTGGTYSTLKVQPAELEDSGVYFCASSPPGTSLSEQFFGPGTRLTVL.